The rows below give T cell receptor beta chains drawn from one sample of a study of T cells in tumors after PD-1 blockade. Some clones are missing from TCRdb's copy, which holds only in-frame ones; the method was immunoSEQ multiplex PCR. The profile shows 45,000 to 60,000 clones, 70% to 85% of them singletons. Specimen: PBMCs, collected before anti-PD-1 therapy. The receptors shown here come from a human donor with advanced basal cell or squamous cell carcinoma (not recorded which). CDR3s include the opening cysteine and the closing phenylalanine or tryptophan. Fields, in order: CDR3 protein, CDR3 DNA, V gene, D gene, clone size, CDR3 length, J gene. A D gene is named only where the DNA matches it firmly. Rows may omit the clone size; those that give it use once, few, many or a size class.

CASSLVARDTEAFF | TGCGCCAGCAGCTTGGTGGCGAGGGACACTGAAGCTTTCTTT | TRBV5-1 | NA | NA | 14 | TRBJ1-1
CASSPQIVRSNQPQHF | TGTGCCAGCTCACCACAGATCGTGCGTAGCAATCAGCCCCAGCATTTT | TRBV18 | NA | NA | 16 | TRBJ1-5
CATSRGQTTDTQYF | TGTGCCACCAGCAGGGGACAAACAACAGATACGCAGTATTTT | TRBV15 | NA | NA | 14 | TRBJ2-3
CASSDSPSAGGTEAFF | TGTGCCAGCAGCGATAGCCCCTCGGCAGGGGGCACTGAAGCTTTCTTT | TRBV9 | TRBD1 | NA | 16 | TRBJ1-1
CASSLDGSSYNEQFF | TGTGCCAGCAGCTTAGACGGGAGCTCCTACAATGAGCAGTTCTTC | TRBV11-3 | NA | NA | 15 | TRBJ2-1
CAISETQDSGANVLTF | TGTGCCATCAGTGAGACGCAAGACTCTGGGGCCAACGTCCTGACTTTC | TRBV10-3 | NA | NA | 16 | TRBJ2-6
CASSLAGTSTDTQYF | TGTGCCAGCAGCTTAGCGGGGACTAGCACAGATACGCAGTATTTT | TRBV11-1 | NA | NA | 15 | TRBJ2-3
CASSYLDGYQPQHF | TGTGCCAGCTCCTATCTGGACGGGTATCAGCCCCAGCATTTT | TRBV2 | NA | NA | 14 | TRBJ1-5
CASNSGGVSREQYF | TGTGCCAGCAACTCCGGGGGGGTATCACGCGAGCAGTACTTC | TRBV7-2 | TRBD2 | NA | 14 | TRBJ2-7
CASSSVVEKLFF | TGCGCCAGCAGTTCAGTCGTCGAAAAACTGTTTTTT | TRBV4-1 | NA | few | 12 | TRBJ1-4
CASSTLGQGVADTQYF | TGCGCCAGCAGCACCCTGGGACAGGGGGTGGCAGATACGCAGTATTTT | TRBV5-1 | TRBD1 | NA | 16 | TRBJ2-3
CASSFSGASTDTQYF | TGTGCCAGCAGCTTCAGTGGGGCTAGCACAGATACGCAGTATTTT | TRBV7-6 | NA | NA | 15 | TRBJ2-3
CASSRSTGDFSGNTIYF | TGTGCCAGCAGCCGATCGACAGGGGACTTCTCTGGAAACACCATATATTTT | TRBV3-1/TRBV3-2 | TRBD1 | NA | 17 | TRBJ1-3
CASRSGGVYGYTF | TGTGCCAGCAGGTCCGGGGGTGTCTATGGCTACACCTTC | TRBV28 | NA | NA | 13 | TRBJ1-2
CATSRVTYKSSYEQYF | TGTGCCACCAGCAGAGTTACGTACAAGTCGTCCTACGAGCAGTACTTC | TRBV15 | NA | few | 16 | TRBJ2-7
CASRPGQGSDTQYF | TGTGCCAGCAGACCGGGACAGGGTTCGGATACGCAGTATTTT | TRBV6-5 | TRBD1 | NA | 14 | TRBJ2-3
CASSSGGWESPLHF | TGTGCCAGCAGTTCCGGCGGGTGGGAATCACCCCTCCACTTT | TRBV6-5 | NA | NA | 14 | TRBJ1-6
CASSLGTDTQYF | TGTGCCAGCAGCTTAGGCACAGATACGCAGTATTTT | TRBV13 | NA | NA | 12 | TRBJ2-3
CASSPFGYLSYNEQFF | TGTGCCAGCAGTCCCTTTGGCTACCTATCCTACAATGAGCAGTTCTTC | TRBV27 | NA | NA | 16 | TRBJ2-1
CSVAGITYNEQFF | TGCAGCGTTGCAGGGATCACCTACAATGAGCAGTTCTTC | TRBV29-1 | NA | NA | 13 | TRBJ2-1
CASSLLGDTNTEAFF | TGCGCCAGCAGCTTGTTGGGGGATACGAACACTGAAGCTTTCTTT | TRBV5-1 | NA | many | 15 | TRBJ1-1
CASSLATRGGETQYF | TGTGCCAGCAGCTTAGCCACACGGGGCGGGGAGACCCAGTACTTC | TRBV7-2 | NA | once | 15 | TRBJ2-5
CASSFDRGEYNEQFF | TGTGCCAGCAGCTTCGACAGGGGGGAATACAATGAGCAGTTCTTC | TRBV7-2 | TRBD1 | NA | 15 | TRBJ2-1
CASRTGVAPLHF | TGTGCCAGCAGGACGGGGGTAGCACCCCTCCACTTT | TRBV2 | NA | NA | 12 | TRBJ1-6
CASRGTASYGYTF | TGTGCCAGCAGGGGGACAGCGAGCTATGGCTACACCTTC | TRBV27 | TRBD1 | NA | 13 | TRBJ1-2
CASSLASNQPQHF | TGTGCCAGCAGCTTGGCTAGCAATCAGCCCCAGCATTTT | TRBV5-8 | NA | NA | 13 | TRBJ1-5
CASSLRTQGALDEQFF | TGCGCCAGCAGCTTGCGGACACAGGGAGCCTTGGATGAGCAGTTCTTC | TRBV5-1 | NA | NA | 16 | TRBJ2-1